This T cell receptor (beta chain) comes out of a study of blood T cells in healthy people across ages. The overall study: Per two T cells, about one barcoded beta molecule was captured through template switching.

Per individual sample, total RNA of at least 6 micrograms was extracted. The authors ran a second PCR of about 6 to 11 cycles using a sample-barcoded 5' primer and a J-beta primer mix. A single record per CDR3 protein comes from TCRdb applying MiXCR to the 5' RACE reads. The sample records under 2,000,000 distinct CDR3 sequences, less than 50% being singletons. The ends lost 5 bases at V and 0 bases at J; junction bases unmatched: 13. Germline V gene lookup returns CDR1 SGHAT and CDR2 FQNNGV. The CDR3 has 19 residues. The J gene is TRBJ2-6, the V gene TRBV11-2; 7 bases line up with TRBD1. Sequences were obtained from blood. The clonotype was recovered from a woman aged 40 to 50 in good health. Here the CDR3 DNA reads TGTGCCAGCAGCCCGCGGAGAATAGGGGGCTACTCTGGGGCCAACGTCCTGACTTTC. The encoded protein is CASSPRRIGGYSGANVLTF. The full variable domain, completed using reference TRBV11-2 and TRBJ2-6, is EAGVAQSPRYKIIEKRQSVAFWCNPISGHATLYWYQQILGQGPKLLIQFQNNGVVDDSQLPKDRFSAERLKGVDSTLKIQPAKLEDSAVYLCASSPRRIGGYSGANVLTFGAGSRLTVL.